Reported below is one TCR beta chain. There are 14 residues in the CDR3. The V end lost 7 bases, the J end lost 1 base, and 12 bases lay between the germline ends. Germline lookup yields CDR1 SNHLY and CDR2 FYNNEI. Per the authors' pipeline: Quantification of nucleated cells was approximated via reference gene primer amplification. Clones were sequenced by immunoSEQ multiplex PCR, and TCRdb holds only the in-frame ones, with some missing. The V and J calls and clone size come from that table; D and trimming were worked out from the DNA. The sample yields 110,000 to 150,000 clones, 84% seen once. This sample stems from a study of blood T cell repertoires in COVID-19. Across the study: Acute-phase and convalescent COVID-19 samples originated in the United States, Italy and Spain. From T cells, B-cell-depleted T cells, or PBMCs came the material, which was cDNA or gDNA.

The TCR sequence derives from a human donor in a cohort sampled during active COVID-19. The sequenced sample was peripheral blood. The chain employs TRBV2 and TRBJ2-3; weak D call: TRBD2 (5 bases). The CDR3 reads CASKRTGGTDTQYF. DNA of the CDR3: TGTGCCAGCAAGCGGACTGGGGGCACAGATACGCAGTATTTT.